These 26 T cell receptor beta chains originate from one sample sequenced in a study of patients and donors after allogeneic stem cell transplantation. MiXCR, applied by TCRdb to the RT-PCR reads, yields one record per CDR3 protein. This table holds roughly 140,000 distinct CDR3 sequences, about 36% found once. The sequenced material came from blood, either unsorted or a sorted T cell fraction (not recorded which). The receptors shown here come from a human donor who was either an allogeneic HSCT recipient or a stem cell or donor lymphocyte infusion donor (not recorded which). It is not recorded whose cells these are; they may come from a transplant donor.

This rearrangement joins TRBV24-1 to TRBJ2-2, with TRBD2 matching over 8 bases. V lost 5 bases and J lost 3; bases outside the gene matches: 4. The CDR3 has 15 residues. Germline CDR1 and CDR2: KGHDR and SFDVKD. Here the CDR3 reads CATSGLAGDTGELFF. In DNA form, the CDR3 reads TGTGCCACCAGTGGGCTAGCGGGCGACACCGGGGAGCTGTTTTTT.

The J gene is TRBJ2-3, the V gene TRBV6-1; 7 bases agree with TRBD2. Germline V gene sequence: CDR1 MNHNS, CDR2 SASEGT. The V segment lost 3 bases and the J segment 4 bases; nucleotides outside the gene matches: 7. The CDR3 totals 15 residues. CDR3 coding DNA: TGTGCCAGCAGTGACTTCGGGGAGGGGTCAGATACGCAGTATTTT. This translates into CASSDFGEGSDTQYF.

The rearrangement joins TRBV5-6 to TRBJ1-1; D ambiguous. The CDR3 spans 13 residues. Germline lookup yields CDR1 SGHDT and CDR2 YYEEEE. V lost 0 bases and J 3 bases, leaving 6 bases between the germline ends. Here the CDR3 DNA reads TGTGCCAGCAGCTTGGGGAGGTACACTGAAGCTTTCTTT. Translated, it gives CASSLGRYTEAFF.

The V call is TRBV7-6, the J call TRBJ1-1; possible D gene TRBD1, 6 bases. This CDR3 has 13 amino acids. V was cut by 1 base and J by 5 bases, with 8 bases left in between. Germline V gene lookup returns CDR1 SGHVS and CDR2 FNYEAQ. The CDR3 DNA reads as TGTGCCAGCAGCTTAGATACAGGGACTGAAGCTTTCTTT. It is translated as CASSLDTGTEAFF.

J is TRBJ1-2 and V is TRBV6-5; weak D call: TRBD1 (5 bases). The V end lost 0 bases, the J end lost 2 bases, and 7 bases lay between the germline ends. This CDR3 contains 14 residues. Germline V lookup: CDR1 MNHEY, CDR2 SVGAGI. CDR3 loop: CASSYSGTNYGYTF. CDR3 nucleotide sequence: TGTGCCAGCAGTTACTCGGGGACCAACTATGGCTACACCTTC.

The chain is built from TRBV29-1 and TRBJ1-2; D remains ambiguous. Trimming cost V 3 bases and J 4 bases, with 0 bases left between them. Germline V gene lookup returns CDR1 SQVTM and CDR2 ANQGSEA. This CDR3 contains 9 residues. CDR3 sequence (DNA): TGCAGCGTTGACTATGGCTACACCTTC. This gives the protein CSVDYGYTF.

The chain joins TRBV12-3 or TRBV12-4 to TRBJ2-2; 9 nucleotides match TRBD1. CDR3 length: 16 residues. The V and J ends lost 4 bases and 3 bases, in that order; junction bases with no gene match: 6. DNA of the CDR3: TGTGCCAGCAGTTCTCTAAGGACAGGGGACACCGGGGAGCTGTTTTTT. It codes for CASSSLRTGDTGELFF.

CDR3 nucleotide sequence: TGTGCCAGTAGTCCGACGACCTCCTACAATGAGCAGTTCTTC. Encoded protein: CASSPTTSYNEQFF. This chain uses TRBV19 with TRBJ2-1; unclear D gene. V shed 5 bases and J shed 0 bases, with 8 bases lying between them. The CDR3 loop spans 14 amino acids. Germline V gene lookup returns CDR1 LNHDA and CDR2 SQIVND (reference sequence).

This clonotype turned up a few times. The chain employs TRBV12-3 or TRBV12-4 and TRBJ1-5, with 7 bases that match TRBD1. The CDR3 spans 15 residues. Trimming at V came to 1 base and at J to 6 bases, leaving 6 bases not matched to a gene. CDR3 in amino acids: CASSLGRGHVQPQHF. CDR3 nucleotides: TGTGCCAGCAGTTTAGGAAGGGGGCACGTTCAGCCCCAGCATTTT.

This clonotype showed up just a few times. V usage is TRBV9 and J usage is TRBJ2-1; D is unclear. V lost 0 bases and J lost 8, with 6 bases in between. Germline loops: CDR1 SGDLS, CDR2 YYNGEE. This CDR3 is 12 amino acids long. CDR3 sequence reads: CASSVDHDEQFF. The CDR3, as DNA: TGTGCCAGCAGCGTAGACCACGATGAGCAGTTCTTC. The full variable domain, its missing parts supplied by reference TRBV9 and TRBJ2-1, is DSGVTQTPKHLITATGQRVTLRCSPRSGDLSVYWYQQSLDQGLQFLIQYYNGEERAKGNILERFSAQQFPDLHSELNLSSLELGDSALYFCASSVDHDEQFFGPGTRLTVL.

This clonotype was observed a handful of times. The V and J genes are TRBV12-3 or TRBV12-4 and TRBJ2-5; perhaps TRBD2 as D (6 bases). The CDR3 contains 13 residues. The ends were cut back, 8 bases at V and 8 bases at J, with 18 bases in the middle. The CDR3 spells CASGGDGGATQYF. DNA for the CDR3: TGTGCCAGCGGAGGTGACGGGGGAGCAACCCAGTACTTC.

The CDR3 loop reads CASSLVQGSSYNEQFF. CDR3 in DNA: TGCGCCAGCAGCTTGGTGCAGGGGAGCTCCTACAATGAGCAGTTCTTC. The chain couples TRBV5-1 to TRBJ2-1; D possibly corresponds to TRBD1 (6 bases). Germline V lookup: CDR1 SGHRS, CDR2 YFSETQ. V was clipped by 0 bases and J by 0 bases, with 10 bases between them. The CDR3 is made up of 16 amino acids.

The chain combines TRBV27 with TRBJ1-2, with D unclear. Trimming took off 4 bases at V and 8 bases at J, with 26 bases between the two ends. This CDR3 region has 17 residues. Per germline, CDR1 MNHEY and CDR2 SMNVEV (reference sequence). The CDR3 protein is CASSSQIFWTDHLGYTF. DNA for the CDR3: TGTGCCAGCAGTTCTCAAATATTTTGGACTGATCACTTGGGCTACACCTTC.

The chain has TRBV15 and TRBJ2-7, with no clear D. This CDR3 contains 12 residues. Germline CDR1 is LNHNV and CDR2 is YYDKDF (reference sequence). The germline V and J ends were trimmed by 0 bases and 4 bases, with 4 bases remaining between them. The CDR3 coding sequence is TGTGCCACCAGCAGAGATCAGTACGAGCAGTACTTC. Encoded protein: CATSRDQYEQYF.

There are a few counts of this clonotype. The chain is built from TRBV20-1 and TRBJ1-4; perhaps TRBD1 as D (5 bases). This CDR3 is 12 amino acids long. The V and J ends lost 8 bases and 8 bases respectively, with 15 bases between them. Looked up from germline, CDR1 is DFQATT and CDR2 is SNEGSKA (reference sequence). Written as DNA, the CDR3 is TGCAGTTCGCAGGGCCTTTCCGAAAAACTGTTTTTT. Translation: CSSQGLSEKLFF.

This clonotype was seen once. CDR3 residues: CASSPAHTQETQYF. For the CDR3, the DNA is TGTGCCAGCAGCCCGGCACATACCCAAGAGACCCAGTACTTC. This chain connects TRBV7-9 to TRBJ2-5; D not resolved. V lost 5 bases and J lost 1, with 11 bases in between. The CDR3 consists of 14 residues. CDR1 SEHNR and CDR2 FQNEAQ come from the germline V gene (reference sequence).

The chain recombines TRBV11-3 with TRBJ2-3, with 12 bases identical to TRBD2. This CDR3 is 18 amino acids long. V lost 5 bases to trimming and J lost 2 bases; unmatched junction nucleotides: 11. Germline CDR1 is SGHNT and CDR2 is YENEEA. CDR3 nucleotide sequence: TGTGCCAGCAGCCCAGGGGCATGGACTAGCGGGGACACAGATACGCAGTATTTT. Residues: CASSPGAWTSGDTDTQYF.

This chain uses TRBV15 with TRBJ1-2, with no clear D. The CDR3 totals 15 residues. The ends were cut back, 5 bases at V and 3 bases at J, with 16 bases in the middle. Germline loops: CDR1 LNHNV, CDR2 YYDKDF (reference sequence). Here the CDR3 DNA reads TGTGCCACCAGCGCCCGACCCCCCGGAGACTATGGCTACACCTTC. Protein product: CATSARPPGDYGYTF.

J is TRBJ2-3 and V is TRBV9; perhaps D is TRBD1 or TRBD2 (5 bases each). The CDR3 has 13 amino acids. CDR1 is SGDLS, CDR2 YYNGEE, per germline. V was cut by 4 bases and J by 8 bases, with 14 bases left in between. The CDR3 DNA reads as TGTGCCAGCAGCCTGGGGGTTGAGGGTACGCAGTATTTT. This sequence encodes CASSLGVEGTQYF.

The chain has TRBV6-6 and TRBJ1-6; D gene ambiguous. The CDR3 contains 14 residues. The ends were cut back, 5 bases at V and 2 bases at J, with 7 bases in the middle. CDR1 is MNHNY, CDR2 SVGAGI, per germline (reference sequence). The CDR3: CASSITPYNSPLHF. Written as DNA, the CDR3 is TGTGCCAGCAGTATCACCCCCTATAATTCACCCCTCCACTTT.

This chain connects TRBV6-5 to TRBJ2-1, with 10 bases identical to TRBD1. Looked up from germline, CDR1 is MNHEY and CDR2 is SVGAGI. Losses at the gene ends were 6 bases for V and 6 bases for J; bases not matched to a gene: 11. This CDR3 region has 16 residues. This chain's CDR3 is CASRLNGTGASNEQFF. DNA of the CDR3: TGTGCCAGCAGGCTAAACGGGACAGGGGCCAGCAATGAGCAGTTCTTC.

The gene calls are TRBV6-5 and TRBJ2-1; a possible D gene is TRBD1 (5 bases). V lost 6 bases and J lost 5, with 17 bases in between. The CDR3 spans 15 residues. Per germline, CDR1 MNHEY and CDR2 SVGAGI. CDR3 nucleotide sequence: TGTGCCAGCAGAGAGCAGGGAAGAGCCGACAATGAGCAGTTCTTC. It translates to CASREQGRADNEQFF.

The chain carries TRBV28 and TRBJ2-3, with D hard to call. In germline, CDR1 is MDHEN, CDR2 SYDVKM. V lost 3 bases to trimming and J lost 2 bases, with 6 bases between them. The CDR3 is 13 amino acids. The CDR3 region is CASSFLDTDTQYF. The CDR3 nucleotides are TGTGCCAGCAGTTTTTTGGACACAGATACGCAGTATTTT.

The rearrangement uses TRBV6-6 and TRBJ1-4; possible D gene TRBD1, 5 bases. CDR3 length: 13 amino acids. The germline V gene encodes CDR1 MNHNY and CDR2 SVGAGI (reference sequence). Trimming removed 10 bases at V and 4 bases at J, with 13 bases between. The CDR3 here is CATRQSLNEKLFF. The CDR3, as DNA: TGTGCCACACGACAGTCCCTTAATGAAAAACTGTTTTTT.

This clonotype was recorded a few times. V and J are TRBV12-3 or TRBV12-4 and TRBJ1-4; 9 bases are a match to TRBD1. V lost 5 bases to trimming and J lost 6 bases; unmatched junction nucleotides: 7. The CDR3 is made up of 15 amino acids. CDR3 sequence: CASSPGTGKDEKLFF. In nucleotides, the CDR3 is TGTGCCAGCAGTCCAGGGACAGGGAAGGATGAAAAACTGTTTTTT.

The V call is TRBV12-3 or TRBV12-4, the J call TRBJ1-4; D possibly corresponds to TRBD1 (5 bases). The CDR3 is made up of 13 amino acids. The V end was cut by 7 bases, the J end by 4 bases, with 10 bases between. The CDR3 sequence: CASNSGGNEKLFF. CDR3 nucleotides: TGTGCCAGCAACTCGGGGGGTAATGAAAAACTGTTTTTT.